The 22 T cell receptor beta chains presented below share a single source sample, sequenced in a study of blood T cell repertoires in COVID-19. The repertoire was sequenced with immunoSEQ multiplex PCR; TCRdb's copy has only in-frame clones and lacks some. Of approximately 220,000 clones listed, 80% to 85% are singletons. The sample taken for sequencing was peripheral blood. These receptors came from an older woman with acute or convalescent COVID-19.

The chain couples TRBV2 to TRBJ1-1; unclear D gene. Deletions cut 8 bases from V and 6 bases from J, with 13 bases between. CDR1 SNHLY and CDR2 FYNNEI come from the germline V gene. The CDR3 contains 12 residues. The CDR3 DNA follows: TGTGCCAGCTTCCTCCAGCGCTCTGAAGCTTTCTTT. As protein: CASFLQRSEAFF.

The chain combines TRBV25-1 with TRBJ1-6; TRBD1 matches 8 bases. The CDR3 loop spans 14 amino acids. Looked up from germline, CDR1 is MGHDK and CDR2 is SYGVNS. Trimming at V came to 3 bases and at J to 13 bases, leaving 8 bases not matched to a gene. The CDR3 nucleotides are TGTGCCAGCAGTGAGGGGACAGGCCGAAGGCCCCTCCACTTT. It encodes CASSEGTGRRPLHF.

The rearrangement joins TRBV24-1 to TRBJ2-1; 8 nucleotides match TRBD2. This CDR3 has 14 residues. From germline, CDR1 is KGHDR and CDR2 SFDVKD. Trimming removed 4 bases from V and 8 bases from J; junction bases left unmatched: 6. Here the CDR3 DNA reads TGTGCCACCAGTGACCCCCGGACTAGCCATGAGCAGTTCTTC. Protein sequence: CATSDPRTSHEQFF.

This clone was seen only a few times. The genes are TRBV6-6 and TRBJ1-1; D possibly corresponds to TRBD1 (6 bases). This CDR3 has 15 residues. The germline V gene encodes CDR1 MNHNY and CDR2 SVGAGI (reference sequence). V shed 5 bases and J shed 1 base, with 14 bases lying between them. CDR3 bases: TGTGCCAGCAGTCCTCACGGCAGGGGGAACACTGAAGCTTTCTTT. Protein product: CASSPHGRGNTEAFF.

Concerning this clone itself: The same CDR3 can be traced to other DNA sequences in this sample. The V call is TRBV6-5, the J call TRBJ2-7; TRBD2 agrees at 11 bases. With V trimmed by 0 bases and J by 2 bases, 0 bases remained unmatched. This CDR3 region has 15 residues. The V gene's germline CDR1 is MNHEY and CDR2 SVGAGI. The CDR3 loop is CASSYSSGGAYEQYF. In DNA form, the CDR3 reads TGTGCCAGCAGTTACTCTAGCGGGGGGGCCTACGAGCAGTACTTC.

In its sample, this clone was seen a few times. The rearrangement uses TRBV6-5 and TRBJ1-2, with D tentatively TRBD1 (6 bases). Looked up from germline, CDR1 is MNHEY and CDR2 is SVGAGI. This CDR3 has 13 residues. Trimming removed 4 bases from V and 8 bases from J, with 14 bases in between. This CDR3 is CASSSLGGRGYTF. The DNA for the CDR3 is TGTGCCAGCAGTTCTTTGGGGGGGCGAGGCTACACCTTC.

This clone turned up a few times. The J gene is TRBJ1-6, the V gene TRBV6-5; 12 positions match TRBD1. Per germline, CDR1 MNHEY and CDR2 SVGAGI. The CDR3 runs to 14 residues. V trimming: 6 bases; J trimming: 7 bases; junction bases outside the gene matches: 1. CDR3 sequence reads: CASRGTGGNSPLHF. Written as DNA, the CDR3 is TGTGCCAGCAGGGGGACAGGGGGCAATTCACCCCTCCACTTT.

The chain joins TRBV19 to TRBJ2-5; D possibly corresponds to TRBD2 (6 bases). The CDR3 length is 14 residues. The germline V and J ends were trimmed by 3 bases and 5 bases, with 13 bases remaining between them. CDR1 LNHDA and CDR2 SQIVND come from the germline V gene (reference sequence). CDR3 coding DNA: TGTGCCAGTAGTATCCAGCCGGGGGTGGAGACCCAGTACTTC. Translation: CASSIQPGVETQYF.

This chain joins TRBV28 and TRBJ1-5; TRBD1 matches at 10 bases. The CDR3 is 14 amino acids. From germline, CDR1 is MDHEN and CDR2 SYDVKM. Germline trimming cut 6 bases from V and 8 bases from J; bases unmatched to any gene: 7. The CDR3 DNA is TGTGCCAGCAGGACAGGGGGCTCTAGGGAGCCCCAGCATTTT. Translating it yields CASRTGGSREPQHF.

The rearrangement links TRBV5-6 to TRBJ1-6; D call uncertain. Trimming removed 0 bases from V and 7 bases from J, with 2 bases in between. This CDR3 comprises 12 residues. In germline, CDR1 is SGHDT, CDR2 YYEEEE. The CDR3 sequence is CASSLANSPLHF. For the CDR3, the DNA is TGTGCCAGCAGCTTGGCGAATTCACCCCTCCACTTT.

This clone has a single count. V and J are TRBV4-2 and TRBJ1-1; 8 nucleotides match TRBD1. The CDR3 consists of 14 residues. Germline V CDR1 and CDR2: LGHNA, YNFKEQ. V lost 3 bases to trimming and J lost 7 bases; unmatched junction nucleotides: 7. The CDR3 bases are TGTGCCAGCAGCCAGGCTGACAGGGGAGGTGAAGCTTTCTTT. Translated: CASSQADRGGEAFF.

A few counts support this clone. The V call is TRBV6-6, the J call TRBJ1-6; 8 nucleotides line up with TRBD1. With V trimmed by 5 bases and J by 1 base, 7 bases remained unmatched. This CDR3 has 17 residues. Germline values: CDR1 MNHNY, CDR2 SVGAGI (reference sequence). CDR3 coding DNA: TGTGCCAGCAGTCTCCGGACAGGGACGTCCTATAATTCACCCCTCCACTTT. Its translation is CASSLRTGTSYNSPLHF.

The V call is TRBV18, the J call TRBJ2-1; 11 bases map to TRBD2. Germline loops: CDR1 KGHSH, CDR2 LQKENI. Germline trimming cut 3 bases from V and 5 bases from J; bases unmatched to any gene: 9. The CDR3 length is 17 residues. DNA for the CDR3: TGTGCCAGCTCACCCAGTAGCGGGGGGGCCAGAAACAATGAGCAGTTCTTC. As protein: CASSPSSGGARNNEQFF.

The rearrangement links TRBV7-6 to TRBJ1-4, with D possibly TRBD1 on 6 matching bases. Germline V gene sequence: CDR1 SGHVS, CDR2 FNYEAQ. Deletions cut 3 bases from V and 8 bases from J, with 25 bases between. The CDR3 extends over 18 amino acids. CDR3 bases: TGTGCCAGCAGCTTTTCAGCGGCGTTCGGGGGGCGGCACGAAAAACTGTTTTTT. Translation gives CASSFSAAFGGRHEKLFF.

V usage is TRBV28 and J usage is TRBJ2-7; D perhaps matches TRBD2 (7 bases). The germline CDR1 and CDR2 sequences are MDHEN and SYDVKM. This CDR3 contains 15 residues. Between the trimmed V and J ends, which lost 7 bases and 5 bases, there was a span of 21 bases. Here the CDR3 reads CASTLGGLPLDEQYF. Here the CDR3 DNA reads TGTGCCAGCACGTTGGGGGGGCTGCCGCTGGACGAGCAGTACTTC.

V is TRBV6-5 and J is TRBJ1-2; 7 nucleotides align to TRBD1. The CDR3 totals 14 residues. The germline V gene has CDR1 MNHEY and CDR2 SVGAGI. V trimming: 7 bases; J trimming: 8 bases; junction bases outside the gene matches: 13. CDR3: CASITSQGDLGYTF. CDR3 bases: TGTGCCAGCATCACTAGCCAGGGGGATCTCGGCTACACCTTC.

This rearrangement joins TRBV28 to TRBJ2-3; D not certain. Per the germline V gene, CDR1 is MDHEN and CDR2 is SYDVKM. There are 12 residues in the CDR3. V was shortened by 3 bases and J by 7 bases, with 8 bases between the two germline ends. CDR3 DNA sequence: TGTGCCAGCAGTTTTGGGCCTAATACGCAGTATTTT. This translates into CASSFGPNTQYF.

This chain's CDR3 is CASSATARDSNTEAFF. DNA for the CDR3: TGTGCCAGCAGCGCGACCGCCCGGGACAGCAACACTGAAGCTTTCTTT. This chain uses TRBV9 with TRBJ1-1; 7 bases line up with TRBD1. With V trimmed by 3 bases and J by 2 bases, 10 bases remained unmatched. The CDR3 is 16 amino acids. From germline, CDR1 is SGDLS and CDR2 YYNGEE.

The chain employs TRBV18 and TRBJ1-3; 7 bases are shared with TRBD1. The CDR3 runs 17 residues. The germline V gene encodes CDR1 KGHSH and CDR2 LQKENI. V shed 2 bases and J 3 bases; nucleotides not matched to a gene: 10. The CDR3 bases are TGTGCCAGCTCACCAATCCCAGGACAGGTGATTGGAAACACCATATATTTT. Amino acid sequence: CASSPIPGQVIGNTIYF.

This clone was recorded once. The rearrangement links TRBV28 to TRBJ1-2; D is ambiguous. This CDR3 region has 12 residues. The germline V gene encodes CDR1 MDHEN and CDR2 SYDVKM. The germline V and J ends were trimmed by 5 bases and 0 bases, with 4 bases remaining between them. The CDR3 reads CASSPANYGYTF. The DNA for the CDR3 is TGTGCCAGCAGTCCAGCTAACTATGGCTACACCTTC.

V gene TRBV28 combines with J gene TRBJ2-1, with D tentatively TRBD1 (6 bases). V gave up 4 bases and J gave up 0 bases, with 7 bases separating them. The CDR3 is 14 residues long. CDR1 and CDR2 from the germline V gene are MDHEN and SYDVKM. CDR3: CASSWGPSYNEQFF. The CDR3 DNA sequence: TGTGCCAGCAGTTGGGGGCCCTCCTACAATGAGCAGTTCTTC.

This clone was found once. The V gene is TRBV5-5, the J gene TRBJ2-5, with TRBD2 as a possible D gene (6 bases). Germline V gene sequence: CDR1 SGHKS, CDR2 YYEKEE (reference sequence). Trimming left V 0 bases short and J 12 bases short, with 9 bases between. The CDR3 length is 11 residues. CDR3 DNA sequence: TGTGCCAGCAGCTTGGGTACGGGGGAGTACTTC. Amino acids: CASSLGTGEYF.